This paragraph reports one T cell receptor (beta chain). Its cognate antigen is unknown. Primers: 60 Vbeta forward and 13 Jbeta reverse. Sequencing used immunoSEQ multiplex PCR; TCRdb keeps in-frame clones, though not all of them. The repertoire holds 200,000 to 250,000 clones, with 75% to 90% as singletons. The CDR3 covers 15 residues. Germline V gene sequence: CDR1 LGHNA, CDR2 YNFKEQ. V lost 4 bases to trimming and J lost 7 bases; unmatched junction nucleotides: 9. The data stem from a study of cytomegalovirus exposure and HLA in healthy donors. Regarding the study as a whole: A later analysis, which compared TCR beta chains of equal frequency, found the HLA-associated ones more clonally expanded. Follow-up analysis later connected one missense variant in DCLRE1C with trimming of TCR beta V- and J-genes. CMV serostatus was the only immune exposure information that was available.

The chain couples TRBV4-2 to TRBJ2-2; TRBD2 matches at 7 bases. The receptor's source is a woman under 30 in good health and CMV-seronegative. The source material was PBMCs. This CDR3 reads CASSRGGLGLGELFF. The CDR3, as DNA: TGTGCCAGCAGCCGGGGGGGTTTAGGCCTCGGGGAGCTGTTTTTT.